A single sample gave rise to the 14 T cell receptor beta chains below, sequenced in a study of long-term antiretroviral therapy in people with HIV. The run of the v3.0 immunoSEQ assay was at survey level. TCRdb keeps only in-frame clones here, not all; method: immunoSEQ multiplex PCR. The table has roughly 36,000 clones, about 85% seen once. The sample consisted of unsorted PBMCs, taken 2.7 to 2.9 years before starting antiretroviral therapy. These receptors were collected from a woman in her twenties or thirties with HIV.

This chain links TRBV18 with TRBJ2-2; 7 bases agree with TRBD1. This CDR3 is built from 15 residues. The V segment lost 5 bases and the J segment 5 bases; nucleotides outside the gene matches: 8. Germline V CDR1 and CDR2: KGHSH, LQKENI. This CDR3 is CASSARDSTTGELFF. The DNA for the CDR3 is TGTGCCAGCTCAGCCCGGGACAGCACTACCGGGGAGCTGTTTTTT.

This sequence joins TRBV13 and TRBJ2-1; TRBD1 aligns across 7 bases. V lost 2 bases, J lost 0 bases, and 19 bases stayed unmatched. Germline CDR1 and CDR2: PRHDT and FYEKMQ (reference sequence). The CDR3 is 21 amino acids. CDR3: CASSLPGQIKGGLSSYNEQFF. CDR3 bases: TGTGCCAGCAGCTTACCGGGACAGATCAAAGGGGGCTTGAGCTCCTACAATGAGCAGTTCTTC.

The chain is built from TRBV4-1 and TRBJ2-1, with no clear D. The germline V and J ends were trimmed by 5 bases and 6 bases, with 8 bases remaining between them. Germline assignment: CDR1 MGHRA and CDR2 YSYEKL. The CDR3 runs 12 residues. CDR3 region: CASSATGNEQFF. The CDR3 DNA follows: TGCGCCAGCAGCGCTACGGGCAATGAGCAGTTCTTC.

In this sample, this clone turned up once. The chain links TRBV5-1 to TRBJ2-3, with D possibly being TRBD2 (6 bases). The CDR3 spans 14 residues. Trimming left V 5 bases short and J 3 bases short, with 13 bases between. From germline, CDR1 is SGHRS and CDR2 YFSETQ. The CDR3, as DNA: TGCGCCAGCAGTAGGAGGGCGCGAACAGATACGCAGTATTTT. It codes for CASSRRARTDTQYF.

This chain connects TRBV6-1 to TRBJ1-2; 7 nucleotides match TRBD1. This CDR3 contains 16 residues. Germline CDR1 is MNHNS and CDR2 is SASEGT. The trim removed 2 bases at V and 3 bases at J, leaving 9 bases unmatched. The CDR3 DNA follows: TGTGCCAGCAGTGAACCGTACAGGGGAGGTGACTATGGCTACACCTTC. This codes for CASSEPYRGGDYGYTF.

This clone occurred a few times. This chain links TRBV18 with TRBJ1-3; no definite D call. The ends were cut back, 0 bases at V and 4 bases at J, with 13 bases in the middle. Germline values: CDR1 KGHSH, CDR2 LQKENI. The CDR3 has 16 amino acids. CDR3 in DNA: TGTGCCAGCTCACCACCGGGGTTAATGCGGGGAAACACCATATATTTT. This codes for CASSPPGLMRGNTIYF.

This chain connects TRBV10-3 to TRBJ2-2; 12 positions match TRBD2. The CDR3 is made up of 22 amino acids. Germline V gives CDR1 ENHRY, CDR2 SYGVKD. With V trimmed by 0 bases and J by 5 bases, 19 bases remained unmatched. The CDR3 protein is CAISESELAGGITPRWTGELFF. The CDR3 DNA reads TGTGCCATCAGTGAGTCGGAGCTAGCGGGGGGGATAACCCCTCGTTGGACCGGGGAGCTGTTTTTT.

This chain connects TRBV5-1 to TRBJ1-3, with TRBD1 as a possible D gene (5 bases). The CDR3 extends over 15 amino acids. With 5 bases removed from V and 0 bases from J, the gap between germline ends came to 12 bases. The germline gives CDR1 SGHRS, CDR2 YFSETQ. The CDR3 loop reads CASSRDGNSGNTIYF. CDR3 sequence (DNA): TGCGCCAGCAGTCGGGACGGGAACTCTGGAAACACCATATATTTT.

The chain is built from TRBV5-1 and TRBJ1-2; TRBD1 is a possible D gene (5 bases). From germline, CDR1 is SGHRS and CDR2 YFSETQ. Between the trimmed V and J ends, which lost 0 bases and 7 bases, there was a span of 19 bases. CDR3 length: 16 residues. CDR3 bases: TGCGCCAGCAGCTTGGGGAGCGGGACGGCCCCCCCTGGCTACACCTTC. Amino acid sequence: CASSLGSGTAPPGYTF.

This chain uses TRBV27 with TRBJ1-2, with D tentatively TRBD1 (5 bases). The germline V gene encodes CDR1 MNHEY and CDR2 SMNVEV (reference sequence). The CDR3 sequence is 13 residues long. The V and J ends lost 5 bases and 4 bases respectively, with 11 bases between them. The CDR3 region is CASSPGHLYGYTF. The CDR3 region has the DNA TGTGCCAGCAGTCCCGGACATCTCTATGGCTACACCTTC.

This clone was seen more than once but under ten times. This chain uses TRBV5-1 with TRBJ1-2; D is undetermined. Germline V CDR1 and CDR2: SGHRS, YFSETQ. V lost 0 bases and J lost 3, with 12 bases in between. This CDR3 is built from 15 residues. The DNA of the CDR3 is TGCGCCAGCAGCTTGGGGACGGTGAGGGACTATGGCTACACCTTC. Translated, it gives CASSLGTVRDYGYTF.

The chain joins TRBV5-6 to TRBJ2-5; D perhaps matches TRBD1 (6 bases). Trimming stripped 5 bases from V and 5 bases from J, with 19 bases between. The CDR3 extends over 15 amino acids. The germline CDR1 and CDR2 sequences are SGHDT and YYEEEE. The chain's CDR3 is CASSPLNRQGETQYF. The CDR3 nucleotides read TGTGCCAGCAGTCCTCTTAACCGGCAGGGGGAGACCCAGTACTTC.

The chain couples TRBV5-1 to TRBJ2-7; no firm D call. The ends were cut back, 1 base at V and 3 bases at J, with 8 bases in the middle. Germline V gene data show CDR1 as SGHRS and CDR2 as YFSETQ. CDR3 length: 13 amino acids. In DNA, the CDR3 is TGCGCCAGCAGCTTGTCGAGTAGCTACGAGCAGTACTTC. It is translated as CASSLSSSYEQYF.

This clone was detected only once. V and J are TRBV30 and TRBJ1-2, with D tentatively TRBD1 (5 bases). The CDR3 contains 13 residues. Germline V CDR1 and CDR2: GTSNPN, SVGIG (reference sequence). V shed 2 bases and J shed 4 bases, with 11 bases lying between them. CDR3: CAWSPGGAYGYTF. The CDR3 DNA sequence: TGTGCCTGGAGTCCCGGTGGGGCCTATGGCTACACCTTC. The full variable domain, in which reference TRBV30 and TRBJ1-2 provide the parts outside the CDR3, is SQTIHQWPATLVQPVGSPLSLECTVEGTSNPNLYWYRQAAGRGLQLLFYSVGIGQISSEVPQNLSASRPQDRQFILSSKKLLLSDSGFYLCAWSPGGAYGYTFGSGTRLTVV.